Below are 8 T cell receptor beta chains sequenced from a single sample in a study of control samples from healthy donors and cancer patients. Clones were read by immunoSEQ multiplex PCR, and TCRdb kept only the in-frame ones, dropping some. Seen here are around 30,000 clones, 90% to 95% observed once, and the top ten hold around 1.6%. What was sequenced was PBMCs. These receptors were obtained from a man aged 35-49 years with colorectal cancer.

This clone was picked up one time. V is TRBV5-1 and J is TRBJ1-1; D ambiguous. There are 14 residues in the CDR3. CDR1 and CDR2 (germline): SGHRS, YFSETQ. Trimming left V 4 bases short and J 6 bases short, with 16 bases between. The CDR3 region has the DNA TGCGCCAGCAGCCCGGACCTAAGGGAATCTGAAGCTTTCTTT. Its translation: CASSPDLRESEAFF.

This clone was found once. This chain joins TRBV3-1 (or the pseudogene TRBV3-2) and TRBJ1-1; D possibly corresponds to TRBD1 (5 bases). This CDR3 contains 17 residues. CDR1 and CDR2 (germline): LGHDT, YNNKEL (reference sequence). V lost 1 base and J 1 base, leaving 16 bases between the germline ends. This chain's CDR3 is CASSQGRDRGPNTEAFF. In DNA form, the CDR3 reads TGTGCCAGCAGCCAAGGCCGTGACCGGGGACCGAACACTGAAGCTTTCTTT.

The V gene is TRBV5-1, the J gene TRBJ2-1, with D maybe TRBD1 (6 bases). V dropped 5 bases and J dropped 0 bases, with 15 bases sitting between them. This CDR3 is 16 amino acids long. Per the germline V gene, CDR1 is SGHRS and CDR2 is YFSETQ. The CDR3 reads CASSFTGLSSYNEQFF. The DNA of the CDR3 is TGCGCCAGCAGTTTTACAGGGTTGAGCTCCTACAATGAGCAGTTCTTC.

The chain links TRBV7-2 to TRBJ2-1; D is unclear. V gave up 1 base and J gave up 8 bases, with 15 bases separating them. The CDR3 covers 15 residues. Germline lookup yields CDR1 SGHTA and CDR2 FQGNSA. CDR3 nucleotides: TGTGCCAGCAGCTTAGGGTCAGCTGGGTACGATGAGCAGTTCTTC. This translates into CASSLGSAGYDEQFF.

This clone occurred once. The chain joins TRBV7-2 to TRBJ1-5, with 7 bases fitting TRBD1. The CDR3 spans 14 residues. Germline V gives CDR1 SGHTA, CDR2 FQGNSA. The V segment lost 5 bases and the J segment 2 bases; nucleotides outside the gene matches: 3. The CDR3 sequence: CASSQGQGNQPQHF. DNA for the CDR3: TGTGCCAGCAGCCAAGGACAGGGCAATCAGCCCCAGCATTTT.

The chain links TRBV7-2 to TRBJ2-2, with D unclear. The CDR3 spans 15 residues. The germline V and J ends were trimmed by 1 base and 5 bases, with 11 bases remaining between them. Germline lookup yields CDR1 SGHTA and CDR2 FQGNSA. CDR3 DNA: TGTGCCAGCAGCTTAGGTCAGGTCAAAACCGGGGAGCTGTTTTTT. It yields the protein CASSLGQVKTGELFF.

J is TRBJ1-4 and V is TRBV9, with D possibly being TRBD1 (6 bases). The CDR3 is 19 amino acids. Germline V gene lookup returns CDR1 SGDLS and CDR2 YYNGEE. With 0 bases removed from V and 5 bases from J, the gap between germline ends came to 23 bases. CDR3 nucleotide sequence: TGTGCCAGCAGCGTAGAGCCTTTGGGACGGGGGCGAGGAAATGAAAAACTGTTTTTT. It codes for CASSVEPLGRGRGNEKLFF. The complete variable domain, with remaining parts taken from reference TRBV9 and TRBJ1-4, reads DSGVTQTPKHLITATGQRVTLRCSPRSGDLSVYWYQQSLDQGLQFLIQYYNGEERAKGNILERFSAQQFPDLHSELNLSSLELGDSALYFCASSVEPLGRGRGNEKLFFGSGTQLSVL.

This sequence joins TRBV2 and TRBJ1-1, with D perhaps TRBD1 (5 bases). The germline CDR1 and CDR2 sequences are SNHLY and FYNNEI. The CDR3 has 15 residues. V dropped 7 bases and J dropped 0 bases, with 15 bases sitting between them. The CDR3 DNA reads TGTGCCAGCACGCGACAGATGATGATGAACACTGAAGCTTTCTTT. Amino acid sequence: CASTRQMMMNTEAFF.